This T cell receptor beta chain was observed in a study of technical replicates of blood from several donors. The protocol was immunoSEQ multiplex PCR, while the TCRdb copy is restricted to in-frame clones and leaves out a portion. The sample shows about 66,000 clones, 88% of them seen only once. The germline V gene has CDR1 SGHRS and CDR2 YFSETQ. V lost 0 bases, J lost 4 bases, and 10 bases lay in between. The CDR3 runs 15 residues. Material for sequencing was PBMCs. This clonotype originated in a human donor in good health. Some clones in this sample may be carry-over from other donors' samples. The J gene is TRBJ2-2, the V gene TRBV5-1; possibly TRBD2 for D (5 bases). CDR3 region: CASSLAGVFTGELFF. CDR3 nucleotide sequence: TGCGCCAGCAGCTTGGCCGGGGTTTTCACCGGGGAGCTGTTTTTT.